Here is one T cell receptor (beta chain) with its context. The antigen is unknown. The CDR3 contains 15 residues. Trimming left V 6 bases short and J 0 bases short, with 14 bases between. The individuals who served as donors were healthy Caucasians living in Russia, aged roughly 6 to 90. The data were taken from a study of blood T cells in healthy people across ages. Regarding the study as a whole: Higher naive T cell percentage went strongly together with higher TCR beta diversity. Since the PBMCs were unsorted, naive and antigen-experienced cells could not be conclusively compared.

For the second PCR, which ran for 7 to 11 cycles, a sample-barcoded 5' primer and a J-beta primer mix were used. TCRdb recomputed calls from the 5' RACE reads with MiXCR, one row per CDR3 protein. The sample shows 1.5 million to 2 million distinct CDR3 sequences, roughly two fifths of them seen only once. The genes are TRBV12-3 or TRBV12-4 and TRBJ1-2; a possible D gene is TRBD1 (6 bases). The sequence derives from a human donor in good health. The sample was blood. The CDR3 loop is CASSLQGLANYGYTF. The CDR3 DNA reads TGTGCCAGCAGCCTACAGGGCCTAGCTAACTATGGCTACACCTTC.